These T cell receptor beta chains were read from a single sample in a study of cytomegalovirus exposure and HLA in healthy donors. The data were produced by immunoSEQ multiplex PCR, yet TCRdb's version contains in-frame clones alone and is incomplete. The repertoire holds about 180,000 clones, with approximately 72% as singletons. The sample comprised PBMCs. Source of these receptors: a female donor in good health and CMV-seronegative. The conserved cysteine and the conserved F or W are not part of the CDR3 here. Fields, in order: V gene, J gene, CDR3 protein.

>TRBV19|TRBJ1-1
ASSPQGVGTEAF
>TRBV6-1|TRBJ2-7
ASSLGTSGSYEQY
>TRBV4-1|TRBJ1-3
ASSSRTGFNTIY
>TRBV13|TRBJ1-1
ASSWRTAYTEAF
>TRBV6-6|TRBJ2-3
ASSRSGTSADTQY
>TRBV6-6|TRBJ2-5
ATRGQSQETQY
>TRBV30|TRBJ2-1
AWTMAGVTYNEQF
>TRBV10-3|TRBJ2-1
AISDLGGGGGESYNEQF
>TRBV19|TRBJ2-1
ASSIKGVPGNEQF
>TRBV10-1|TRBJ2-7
ASSGGYGVADEQY
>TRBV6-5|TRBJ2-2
ATGGPAGTGELF
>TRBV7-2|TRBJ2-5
ASSLAGERGATQY
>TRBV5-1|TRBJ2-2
ASSPILGTGGTGELF
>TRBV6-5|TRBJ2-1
ASSSDLEYNEQF
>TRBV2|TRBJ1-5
ASSLGSYSNQPQH
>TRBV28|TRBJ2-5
ASSLQGQETQY
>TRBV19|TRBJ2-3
ASRKTASDTQY
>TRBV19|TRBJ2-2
ASSSVTGELF
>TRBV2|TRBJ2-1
ASSPQGYSSYNEQF
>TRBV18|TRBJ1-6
ASSSTGELGSPLH
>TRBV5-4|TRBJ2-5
ASSSVGSQETQY
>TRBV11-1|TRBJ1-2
ASSLARGYGYT
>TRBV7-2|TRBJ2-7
ASSPHKKARGGYEQY
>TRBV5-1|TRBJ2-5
ASSLGGRQETQY
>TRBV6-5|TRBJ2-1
ASREWTGDEQF
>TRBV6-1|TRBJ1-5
ASRDSYAYNQPQH
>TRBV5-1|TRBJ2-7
ASSSGTSGYEQY
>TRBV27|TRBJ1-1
ASSSLDRPDTEAF
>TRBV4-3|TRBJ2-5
ASSQDGAGEETQY
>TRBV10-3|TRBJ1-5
AISSGTGGEVGNQPQH
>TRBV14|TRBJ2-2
ASSQFSGVTGELF
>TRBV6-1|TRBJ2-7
ASSAATGGRTEQY
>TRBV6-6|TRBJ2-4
ASSSAQGAKNIQY
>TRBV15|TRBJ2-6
ATSRDGENSGANVLT
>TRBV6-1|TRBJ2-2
ASSPRADTGELF
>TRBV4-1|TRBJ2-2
ASSSQSANTGELF
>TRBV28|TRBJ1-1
ASRLTGGSRDAF
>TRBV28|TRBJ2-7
ASSLVRSGTYEQY
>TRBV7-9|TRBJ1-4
ASSYRTANEKLF
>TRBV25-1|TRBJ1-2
ASSEYEGARGYT
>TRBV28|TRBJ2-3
ASSPLGRDTDTQY
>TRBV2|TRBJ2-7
ASSEWGGVEQY
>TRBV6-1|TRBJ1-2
ASSLQGIGYT
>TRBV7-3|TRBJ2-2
ASSFVAGELF
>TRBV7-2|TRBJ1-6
ASSLDRDSPLH
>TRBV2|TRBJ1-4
ASRVGGPEKLF
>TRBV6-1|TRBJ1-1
ASSPRDRGVSEAF
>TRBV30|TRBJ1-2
AGEGDSNYGYT
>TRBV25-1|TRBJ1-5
ASSSSDRGIQPQH
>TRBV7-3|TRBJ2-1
ASSSRALGGSGYNEQF
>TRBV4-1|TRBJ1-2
ASSQAGGYT
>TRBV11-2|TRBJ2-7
ASSSVAGPYEQY
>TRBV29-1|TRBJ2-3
SVELRYTDTQY
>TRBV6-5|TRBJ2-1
ASSYGREVNEQF
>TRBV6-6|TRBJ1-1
ASSSGDSTEAF
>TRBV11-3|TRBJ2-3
ASSRGGTDTQY
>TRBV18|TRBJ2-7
ASSPQDSLGEQY
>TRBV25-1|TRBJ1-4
ASTIQGELF